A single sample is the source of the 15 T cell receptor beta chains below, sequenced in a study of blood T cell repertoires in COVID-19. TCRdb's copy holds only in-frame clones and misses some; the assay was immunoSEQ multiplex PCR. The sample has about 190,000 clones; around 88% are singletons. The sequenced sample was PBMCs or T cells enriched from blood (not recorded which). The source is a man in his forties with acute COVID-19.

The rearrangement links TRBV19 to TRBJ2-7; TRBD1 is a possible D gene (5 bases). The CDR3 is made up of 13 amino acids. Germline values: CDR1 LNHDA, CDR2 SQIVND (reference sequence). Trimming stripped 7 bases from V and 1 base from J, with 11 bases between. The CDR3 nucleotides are TGTGCCAGTAAGTCAGCAGGGTCCTACGAGCAGTACTTC. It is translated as CASKSAGSYEQYF.

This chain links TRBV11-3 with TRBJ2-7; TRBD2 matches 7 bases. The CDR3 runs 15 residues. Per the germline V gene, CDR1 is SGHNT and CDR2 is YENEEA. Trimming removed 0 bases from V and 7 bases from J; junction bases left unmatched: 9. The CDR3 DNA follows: TGTGCCAGCAGCTTAGATGCGGGAGTCACGGAGGAGCAGTACTTC. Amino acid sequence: CASSLDAGVTEEQYF.

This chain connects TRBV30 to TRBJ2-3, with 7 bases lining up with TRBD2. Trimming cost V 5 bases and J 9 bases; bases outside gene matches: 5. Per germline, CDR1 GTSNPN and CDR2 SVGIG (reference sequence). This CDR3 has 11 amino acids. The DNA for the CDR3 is TGTGCCTGGGTAGCGGGTGAGACGCAGTATTTT. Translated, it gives CAWVAGETQYF.

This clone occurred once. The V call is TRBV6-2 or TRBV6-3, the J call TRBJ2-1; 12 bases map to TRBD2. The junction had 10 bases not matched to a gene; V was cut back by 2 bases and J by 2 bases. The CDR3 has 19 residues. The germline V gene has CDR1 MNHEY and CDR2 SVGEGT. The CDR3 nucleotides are TGTGCCAGCAGTTACCTCCTGACTAGCGGGAGTATTACCTACAATGAGCAGTTCTTC. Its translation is CASSYLLTSGSITYNEQFF.

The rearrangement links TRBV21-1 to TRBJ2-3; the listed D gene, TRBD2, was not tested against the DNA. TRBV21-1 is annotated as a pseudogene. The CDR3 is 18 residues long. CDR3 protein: CASSQRRPSSPVSDTQYF. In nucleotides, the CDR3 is TGTGCCAGCAGCCAAAGGAGGCCTAGCAGCCCAGTCTCGGATACGCAGTATTTT.

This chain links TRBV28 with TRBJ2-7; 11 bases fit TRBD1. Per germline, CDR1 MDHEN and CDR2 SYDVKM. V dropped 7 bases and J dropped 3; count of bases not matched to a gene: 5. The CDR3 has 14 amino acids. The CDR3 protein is CASTRDRGIYEQYF. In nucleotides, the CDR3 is TGTGCCAGCACCAGGGACAGGGGGATCTACGAGCAGTACTTC.

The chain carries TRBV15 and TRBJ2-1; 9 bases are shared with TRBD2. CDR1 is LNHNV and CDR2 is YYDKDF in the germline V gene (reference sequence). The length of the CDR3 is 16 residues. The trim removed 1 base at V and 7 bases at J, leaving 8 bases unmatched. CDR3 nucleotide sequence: TGTGCCACCAGCAGAGGTCCAGCGGGAGGTCTTAATGAGCAGTTCTTC. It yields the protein CATSRGPAGGLNEQFF. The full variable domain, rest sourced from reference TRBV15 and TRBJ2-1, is DAMVIQNPRYQVTQFGKPVTLSCSQTLNHNVMYWYQQKSSQAPKLLFHYYDKDFNNEADTPDNFQSRRPNTSFCFLDIRSPGLGDTAMYLCATSRGPAGGLNEQFFGPGTRLTVL.

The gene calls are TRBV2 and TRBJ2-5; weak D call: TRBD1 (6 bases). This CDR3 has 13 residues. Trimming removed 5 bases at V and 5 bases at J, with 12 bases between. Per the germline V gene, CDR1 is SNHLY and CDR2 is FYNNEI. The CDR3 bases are TGTGCCAGCAGTACACAGGGTTGGGAGACCCAGTACTTC. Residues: CASSTQGWETQYF. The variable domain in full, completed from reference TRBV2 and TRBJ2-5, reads EPEVTQTPSHQVTQMGQEVILRCVPISNHLYFYWYRQILGQKVEFLVSFYNNEISEKSEIFDDQFSVERPDGSNFTLKIRSTKLEDSAMYFCASSTQGWETQYFGPGTRLLVL.

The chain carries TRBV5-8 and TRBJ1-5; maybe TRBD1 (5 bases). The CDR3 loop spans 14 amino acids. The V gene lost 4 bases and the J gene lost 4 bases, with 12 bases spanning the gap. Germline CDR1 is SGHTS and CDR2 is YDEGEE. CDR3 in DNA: TGTGCCAGCAGCCTATATAGACAGAATCAGCCCCAGCATTTT. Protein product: CASSLYRQNQPQHF.

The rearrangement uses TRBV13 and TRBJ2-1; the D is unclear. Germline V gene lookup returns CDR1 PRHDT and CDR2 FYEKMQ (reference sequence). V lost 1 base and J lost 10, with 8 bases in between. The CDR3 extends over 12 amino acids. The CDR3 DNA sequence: TGTGCCAGCAGCTTAGACTTTAGAGAGCAGTTCTTC. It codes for CASSLDFREQFF. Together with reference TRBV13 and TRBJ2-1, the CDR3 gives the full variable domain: AAGVIQSPRHLIKEKRETATLKCYPIPRHDTVYWYQQGPGQDPQFLISFYEKMQSDKGSIPDRFSAQQFSDYHSELNMSSLELGDSALYFCASSLDFREQFFGPGTRLTVL.

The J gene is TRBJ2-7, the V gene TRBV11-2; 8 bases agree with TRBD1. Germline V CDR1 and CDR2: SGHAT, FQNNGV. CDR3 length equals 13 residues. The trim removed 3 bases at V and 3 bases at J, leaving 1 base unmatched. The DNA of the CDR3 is TGTGCCAGCAGCTTGACAGGGGTCTACGAGCAGTACTTC. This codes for CASSLTGVYEQYF.

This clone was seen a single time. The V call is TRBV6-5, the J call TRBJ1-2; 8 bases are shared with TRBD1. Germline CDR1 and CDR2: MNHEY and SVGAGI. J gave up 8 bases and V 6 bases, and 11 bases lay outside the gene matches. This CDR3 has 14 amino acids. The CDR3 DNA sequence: TGTGCCAGCAGCTTCCTGACAGGGGTTGTCGGCTACACCTTC. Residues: CASSFLTGVVGYTF.

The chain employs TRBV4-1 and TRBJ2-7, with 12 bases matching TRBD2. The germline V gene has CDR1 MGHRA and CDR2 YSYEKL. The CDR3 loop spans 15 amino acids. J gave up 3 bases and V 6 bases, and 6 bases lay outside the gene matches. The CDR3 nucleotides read TGCGCCAGCAGTAGGACTAGCGGGGACTACTACGAGCAGTACTTC. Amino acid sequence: CASSRTSGDYYEQYF.

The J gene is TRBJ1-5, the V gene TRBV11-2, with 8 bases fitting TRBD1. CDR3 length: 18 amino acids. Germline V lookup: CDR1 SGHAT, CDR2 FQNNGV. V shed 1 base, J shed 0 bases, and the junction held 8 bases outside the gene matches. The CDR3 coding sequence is TGTGCCAGCAGCTTAGCTGGACAGGGTATGGGTAGCAATCAGCCCCAGCATTTT. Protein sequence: CASSLAGQGMGSNQPQHF.

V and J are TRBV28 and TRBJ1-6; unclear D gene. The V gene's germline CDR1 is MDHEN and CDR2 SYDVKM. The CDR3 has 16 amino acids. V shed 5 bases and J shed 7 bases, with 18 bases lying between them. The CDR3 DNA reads TGTGCCAGCAGTGCCCGGGGAGCAGTACCCAATTCACCCCTCCACTTT. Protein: CASSARGAVPNSPLHF.